Reported below is one T cell receptor (beta chain). Trimming took off 0 bases at V and 2 bases at J, with 13 bases between the two ends. The CDR3 is made up of 16 amino acids. Looked up from germline, CDR1 is LGHNT and CDR2 is FRNRAP. The data stem from a study of PD-1 blockade in classical Hodgkin lymphoma. TCRdb's table, derived via immunoSEQ multiplex PCR, lists solely in-frame clones and lacks some. The sample has tens of thousands of clones, under 90% seen once. With no exception, relapse followed autologous stem cell transplantation in all patients, and brentuximab vedotin exposure varied. The sequence came from a human donor with classical Hodgkin lymphoma. The sequencing used peripheral blood mononuclear cells (PBMCs), collected at baseline. V gene TRBV12-5 combines with J gene TRBJ1-1, with D hard to call. The CDR3 region is CASGLVGGSSNTEAFF. For the CDR3, the DNA is TGTGCTAGTGGTTTGGTTGGAGGGTCCTCTAACACTGAAGCTTTCTTT.